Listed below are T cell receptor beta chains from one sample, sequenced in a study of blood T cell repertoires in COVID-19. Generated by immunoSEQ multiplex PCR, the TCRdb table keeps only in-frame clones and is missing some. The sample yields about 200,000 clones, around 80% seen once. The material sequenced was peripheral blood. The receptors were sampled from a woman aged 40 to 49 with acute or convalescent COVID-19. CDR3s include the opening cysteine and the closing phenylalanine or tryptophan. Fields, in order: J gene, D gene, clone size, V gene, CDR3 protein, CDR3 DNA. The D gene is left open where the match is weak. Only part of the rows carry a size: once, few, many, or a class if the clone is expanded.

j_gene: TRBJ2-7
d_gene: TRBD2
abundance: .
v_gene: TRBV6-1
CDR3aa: CASSDPSGASYEQYF
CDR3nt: TGTGCCAGCAGTGACCCTAGCGGGGCATCCTACGAGCAGTACTTC

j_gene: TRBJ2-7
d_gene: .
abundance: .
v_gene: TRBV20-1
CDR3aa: CSASLGQLYEQYF
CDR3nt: TGCAGTGCTAGTCTGGGACAACTCTACGAGCAGTACTTC

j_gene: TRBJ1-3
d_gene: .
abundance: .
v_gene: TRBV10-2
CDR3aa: CASTLDTRSGNTIYF
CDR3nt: TGCGCCAGCACCCTCGACACCCGCTCTGGAAACACCATATATTTT

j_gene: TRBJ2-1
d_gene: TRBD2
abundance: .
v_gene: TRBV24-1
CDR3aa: CATSDGASGNEQFF
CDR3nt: TGTGCCACCAGTGATGGGGCTAGCGGCAATGAGCAGTTCTTC

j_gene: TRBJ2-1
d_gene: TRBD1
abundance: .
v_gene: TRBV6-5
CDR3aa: CASSGLTGVRDEQFF
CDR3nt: TGTGCCAGCAGCGGACTGACAGGGGTAAGGGATGAGCAGTTCTTC

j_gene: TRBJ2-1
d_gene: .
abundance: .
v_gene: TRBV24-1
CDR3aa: CATSPDSYYNEQFF
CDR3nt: TGTGCCACCTCTCCGGACTCTTATTACAATGAGCAGTTCTTC

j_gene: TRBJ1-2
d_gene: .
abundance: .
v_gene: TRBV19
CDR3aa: CASSIDRGYGYTF
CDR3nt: TGTGCCAGTAGTATAGACAGGGGCTATGGCTACACCTTC

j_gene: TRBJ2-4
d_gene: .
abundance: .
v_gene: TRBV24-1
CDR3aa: CATSPSGAKNIQYF
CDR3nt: TGTGCCACCAGTCCCTCGGGGGCCAAAAACATTCAGTACTTC

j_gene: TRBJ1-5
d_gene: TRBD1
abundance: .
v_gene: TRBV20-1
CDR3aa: CSASGQASSIRNQPQHF
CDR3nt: TGCAGTGCTAGTGGACAGGCCTCTTCAATACGCAATCAGCCCCAGCATTTT

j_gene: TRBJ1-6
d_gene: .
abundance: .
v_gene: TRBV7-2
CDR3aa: CASSLGSSYNSPLHF
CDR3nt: TGTGCCAGCAGCTTAGGCAGCTCCTATAATTCACCCCTCCACTTT

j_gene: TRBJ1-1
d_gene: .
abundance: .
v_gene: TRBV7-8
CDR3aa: CASSVRLGARAFF
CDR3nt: TGTGCCAGCAGCGTTCGTTTGGGGGCGCGGGCTTTCTTT

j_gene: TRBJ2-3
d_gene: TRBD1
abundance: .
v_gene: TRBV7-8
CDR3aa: CASSKPGTGTADTQYF
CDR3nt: TGTGCCAGCAGCAAACCCGGGACAGGGACGGCAGATACGCAGTATTTT

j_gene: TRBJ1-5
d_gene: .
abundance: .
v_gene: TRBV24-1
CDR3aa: CATSDRSYGNQPQHF
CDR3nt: TGTGCCACCAGTGATCGGTCCTATGGCAATCAGCCCCAGCATTTT

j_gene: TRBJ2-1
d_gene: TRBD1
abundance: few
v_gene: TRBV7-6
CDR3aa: CASSLVHAGGVNKQFF
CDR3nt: TGTGCCAGCAGCTTAGTGCATGCAGGGGGCGTCAACAAGCAGTTCTTC

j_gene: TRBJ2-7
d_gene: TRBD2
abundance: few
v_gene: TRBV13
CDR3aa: CASSSSSGGAYEQYF
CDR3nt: TGTGCCAGCAGCTCCTCTAGCGGGGGGGCCTACGAGCAGTACTTC

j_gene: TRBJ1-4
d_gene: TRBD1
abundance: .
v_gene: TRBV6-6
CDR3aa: CASSLRTGANEKLFF
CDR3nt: TGTGCCAGCAGTTTAAGAACAGGGGCTAATGAAAAACTGTTTTTT